The 31 T cell receptor beta chains below all came from one sample that was sequenced in a study of human CD8 memory T cell subsets. Libraries of TCR beta chains were produced by 5' RACE (UMI-labeled). TCRdb reprocessed the 5' RACE reads and reports one entry per CDR3 protein, with no DNA. This repertoire comprises over 4,000 distinct CDR3 sequences; its ten largest clones make up about 33%. Sequencing used CD8+ T cells from PBMCs. Every receptor here comes from a human donor in good health.

According to its frequency, this clonotype is large (0.1 to 1%). This sequence joins TRBV12-3 or TRBV12-4 and TRBJ2-4. The CDR3 sequence is 11 residues long. CDR3: CATAYGSIQYF.

V gene TRBV4-1 combines with J gene TRBJ2-7; the D gene TCRdb calls, TRBD1, cannot be checked with no DNA. Germline-derived CDR1 and CDR2 are MGHRA and YSYEKL. The CDR3 length is 14 residues. This CDR3 reads CASSQGGGIYEQYF.

This clonotype registers medium-sized by frequency. V gene TRBV7-9 combines with J gene TRBJ2-4. The CDR3 runs to 16 residues. Germline V CDR1 and CDR2: SEHNR, FQNEAQ (reference sequence). The CDR3 sequence: CASSLLAIGLGNIQYF. The full variable domain, completed using reference TRBV7-9 and TRBJ2-4, is DTGVSQNPRHKITKRGQNVTFRCDPISEHNRLYWYRQTLGQGPEFLTYFQNEAQLEKSRLLSDRFSAERPKGSFSTLEIQRTEQGDSAMYLCASSLLAIGLGNIQYFGAGTRLSVL.

According to its frequency, this clonotype is medium-sized. The chain recombines TRBV12-3 or TRBV12-4 with TRBJ2-3. CDR3 length: 13 amino acids. The CDR3 sequence is CASSLHRTDTQYF.

The chain uses TRBV7-9 and TRBJ2-1; TCRdb designates TRBD2, a call that cannot be tested without DNA. The CDR3 has 16 residues. The germline V gene encodes CDR1 SEHNR and CDR2 FQNEAQ (reference sequence). This CDR3 is CASSPQLASLFNEQFF.

This clonotype counts as medium-sized by frequency. The chain has TRBV24-1 and TRBJ2-3; absent DNA, TCRdb's TRBD1 call cannot be checked. CDR1 and CDR2 from the germline V gene are KGHDR and SFDVKD. The CDR3 sequence is 18 residues long. The chain's CDR3 is CATSDFRGDRGETDTQYF.

This clonotype shows up as medium-sized by frequency. V usage is TRBV7-9 and J usage is TRBJ1-1; the TCRdb D gene call, TRBD1, has no DNA to confirm it. CDR3 length equals 20 residues. CDR1 is SEHNR and CDR2 is FQNEAQ in the germline V gene (reference sequence). The CDR3: CASVGDPGVGQPRENTEAFF.

This sequence joins TRBV6-4 and TRBJ2-1; TCRdb's D call, TRBD1, is unchecked because there is no DNA. CDR3 length: 14 residues. CDR1 and CDR2 (germline): MRHNA, SNTAGT. The CDR3 loop reads CASSDGTGGNEQFF.

V and J are TRBV7-6 and TRBJ1-1; there is no DNA to check the TCRdb D call of TRBD1. CDR1 and CDR2 (germline): SGHVS, FNYEAQ. The CDR3 runs to 17 residues. This chain's CDR3 is CASSPLVGEGASTEAFF. Variable domain in full (rest from reference TRBV7-6 and TRBJ1-1): GAGVSQSPRYKVTKRGQDVALRCDPISGHVSLYWYRQALGQGPEFLTYFNYEAQQDKSGLPNDRFSAERPEGSISTLTIQRTEQRDSAMYRCASSPLVGEGASTEAFFGQGTRLTVV.

This clonotype is deemed medium-sized by its frequency. This rearrangement joins TRBV2 to TRBJ2-3; absent DNA, TCRdb's TRBD2 call cannot be checked. CDR1 and CDR2 from the germline V gene are SNHLY and FYNNEI. The CDR3 consists of 16 residues. CDR3: CASTFETSGSSDTQYF.

The V call is TRBV10-3, the J call TRBJ2-5; TCRdb selects TRBD2, and the lack of DNA leaves this call unchecked. The CDR3 runs to 16 residues. CDR1 ENHRY and CDR2 SYGVKD come from the germline V gene. The CDR3 loop reads CAISESAGGPWETQYF.

This chain connects TRBV9 to TRBJ2-1; there is no DNA to check the TCRdb D call of TRBD1. The CDR3 extends over 15 amino acids. CDR1 is SGDLS, CDR2 YYNGEE, per germline. The CDR3 loop reads CASSLPGQTYNEQFF.

The genes are TRBV5-6 and TRBJ2-7; no DNA is available, so the TRBD1 call from TCRdb remains unchecked. Germline CDR1 reads SGHDT; CDR2 reads YYEEEE. This CDR3 contains 14 residues. CDR3 loop: CASSRTGFSYEQYF. The variable domain in full, completed from reference TRBV5-6 and TRBJ2-7, reads DAGVTQSPTHLIKTRGQQVTLRCSPKSGHDTVSWYQQALGQGPQFIFQYYEEEERQRGNFPDRFSGHQFPNYSSELNVNALLLGDSALYLCASSRTGFSYEQYFGPGTRLTVT.

The chain couples TRBV2 to TRBJ2-7; TCRdb names TRBD2, which stays unverified in the absence of DNA. Germline-derived CDR1 and CDR2 are SNHLY and FYNNEI. This CDR3 has 17 amino acids. CDR3: CASNPPTSGRPNYEQYF.

CDR3 sequence reads: CASSPPHYNEQFF. The rearrangement links TRBV5-4 to TRBJ2-1. There are 13 residues in the CDR3. The germline V gene has CDR1 SGHNT and CDR2 YYREEE (reference sequence).

The chain joins TRBV5-1 to TRBJ1-2; TCRdb indicates TRBD1, and absent DNA this call remains unverified. The CDR3 loop spans 16 amino acids. Germline V gene data show CDR1 as SGHRS and CDR2 as YFSETQ. CDR3 sequence reads: CASSSGTGVISGGYTF.

This chain joins TRBV6-4 and TRBJ2-3; the TCRdb D gene call, TRBD2, has no DNA to confirm it. This CDR3 is 14 amino acids long. Per germline, CDR1 MRHNA and CDR2 SNTAGT. The CDR3 reads CASSDSGTTDTQYF.

The chain joins TRBV7-6 to TRBJ1-5. This CDR3 is 12 amino acids long. Germline V lookup: CDR1 SGHVS, CDR2 FNYEAQ. CDR3 sequence reads: CASSLVGQPQHF.

This clonotype ranks as medium-sized in terms of frequency. This chain connects TRBV27 to TRBJ2-7; TCRdb outputs TRBD1, but without DNA this stays unchecked. This CDR3 region has 14 residues. Germline V gene data show CDR1 as MNHEY and CDR2 as SMNVEV (reference sequence). The CDR3 loop is CASSQDRGAYEQYF.

J is TRBJ2-1 and V is TRBV27; TCRdb picks TRBD1, but there is no DNA to check that call. Germline lookup yields CDR1 MNHEY and CDR2 SMNVEV (reference sequence). The CDR3 is made up of 16 amino acids. The CDR3 sequence is CASSFYRELFYNEQFF.

V is TRBV20-1 and J is TRBJ2-1; TCRdb indicates TRBD2, and absent DNA this call remains unverified. The CDR3 has 15 residues. The germline gives CDR1 DFQATT, CDR2 SNEGSKA (reference sequence). The CDR3 is CSVILRELQNNEQFF.

The V gene is TRBV15, the J gene TRBJ2-7; TCRdb indicates TRBD2, and absent DNA this call remains unverified. The germline gives CDR1 LNHNV, CDR2 YYDKDF (reference sequence). There are 15 residues in the CDR3. The chain's CDR3 is CATSGGTSGFYEQYF.

This chain connects TRBV19 to TRBJ2-1; TCRdb's D call, TRBD2, is unchecked because there is no DNA. The CDR3 has 18 residues. The V gene's germline CDR1 is LNHDA and CDR2 SQIVND (reference sequence). The CDR3: CASSVLGTSGSPSNEQFF.

J is TRBJ2-7 and V is TRBV5-5. Germline lookup yields CDR1 SGHKS and CDR2 YYEKEE (reference sequence). CDR3 length: 14 residues. The CDR3 region is CASSLDGSPYEQYF.

This chain joins TRBV3-1 and TRBJ2-7. The CDR3 extends over 14 amino acids. Germline-derived CDR1 and CDR2 are LGHDT and YNNKEL (reference sequence). CDR3 sequence reads: CASSQELRPYEQYF.

CDR3: CASSRLDEQFF. The V gene is TRBV7-8, the J gene TRBJ2-1. Germline values: CDR1 SGHVS, CDR2 FQNEAQ. CDR3 length: 11 residues. Full variable domain (rest looked up from reference TRBV7-8 and TRBJ2-1): GAGVSQSPRYKVAKRGQDVALRCDPISGHVSLFWYQQALGQGPEFLTYFQNEAQLDKSGLPSDRFFAERPEGSVSTLKIQRTQQEDSAVYLCASSRLDEQFFGPGTRLTVL.

The rearrangement uses TRBV7-2 and TRBJ2-1; TCRdb designates TRBD2, a call that cannot be tested without DNA. This CDR3 is 16 amino acids long. Germline-derived CDR1 and CDR2 are SGHTA and FQGNSA. This CDR3 is CASSAGLAGVIDEQFF.

This chain links TRBV27 with TRBJ2-1; there is no DNA to check the TCRdb D call of TRBD1. This CDR3 is built from 14 residues. Germline values: CDR1 MNHEY, CDR2 SMNVEV (reference sequence). The CDR3 here is CASTLGGKYNEQFF.

This chain joins TRBV29-1 and TRBJ2-1; TCRdb returns TRBD2, unconfirmable since there is no DNA. The germline gives CDR1 SQVTM, CDR2 ANQGSEA. The CDR3 loop spans 13 amino acids. CDR3 loop: CSVGSASGGFEVF.

The chain has TRBV5-1 and TRBJ2-1; TCRdb indicates TRBD2, and absent DNA this call remains unverified. Germline V gene sequence: CDR1 SGHRS, CDR2 YFSETQ. This CDR3 contains 13 residues. The CDR3 loop is CASSLELVNEQFF.

This rearrangement joins TRBV20-1 to TRBJ2-3; the TCRdb D gene call, TRBD2, has no DNA to confirm it. Germline CDR1 reads DFQATT; CDR2 reads SNEGSKA (reference sequence). The CDR3 runs to 14 residues. The CDR3 sequence is CSESGYLGTDTQYF.